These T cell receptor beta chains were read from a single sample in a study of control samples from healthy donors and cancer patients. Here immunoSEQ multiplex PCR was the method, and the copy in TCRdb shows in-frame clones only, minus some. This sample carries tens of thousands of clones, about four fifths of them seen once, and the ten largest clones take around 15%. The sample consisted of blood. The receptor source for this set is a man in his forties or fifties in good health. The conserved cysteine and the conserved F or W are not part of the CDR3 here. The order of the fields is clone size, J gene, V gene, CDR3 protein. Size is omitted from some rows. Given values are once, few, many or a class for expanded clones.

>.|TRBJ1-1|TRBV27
ASSRSRDSWSTEAF
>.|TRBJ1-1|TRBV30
ASNPLPNTEAF
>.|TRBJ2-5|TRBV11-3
ASSQREEQETQY
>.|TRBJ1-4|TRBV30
AWSIGQTTNEKLF
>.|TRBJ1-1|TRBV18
ASSPNKWGTEAF
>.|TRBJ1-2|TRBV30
AWSGRQGAPHGYT
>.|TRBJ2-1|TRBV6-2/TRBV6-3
ASSRELAGRGEQF
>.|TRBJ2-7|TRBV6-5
ASSFLGRAEQY
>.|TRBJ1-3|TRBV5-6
ASSLSGGNTIY
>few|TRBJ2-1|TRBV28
ASSGPGLHEQF
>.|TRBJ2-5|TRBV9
ASSVVPSGETQY
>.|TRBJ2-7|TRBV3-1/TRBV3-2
ASSPTGYPYEQY
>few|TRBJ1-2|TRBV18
ASSRGTSANYGYT
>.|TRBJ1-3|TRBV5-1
ASSSFPGQSGNTIY
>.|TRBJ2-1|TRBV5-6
ASSLVINEQF
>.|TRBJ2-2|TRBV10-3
ASTGTTNTGELF
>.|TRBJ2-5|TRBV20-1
SASRGSWETQY
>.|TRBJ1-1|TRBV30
AWKRDRGYTEAF
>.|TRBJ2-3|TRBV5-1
ASRLDRGTDTQY
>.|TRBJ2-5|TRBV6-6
ASSYLGFQETQY
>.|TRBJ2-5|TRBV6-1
ASSEAVPGVGTQY
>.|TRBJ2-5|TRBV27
ASSSSPYQETQY
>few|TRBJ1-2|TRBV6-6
ASRPRDRVLYGYT
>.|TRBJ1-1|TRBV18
ASSPNVQGNTEAF
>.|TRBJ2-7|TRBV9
ASSVETRSYEQY
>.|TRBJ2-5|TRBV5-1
ASSLRLAGGGETQY
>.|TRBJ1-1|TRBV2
ASSLTTVNTEAF
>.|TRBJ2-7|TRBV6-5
ASSFHDRTAHYEQY
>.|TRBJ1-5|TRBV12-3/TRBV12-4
ASSPGRTQPQH
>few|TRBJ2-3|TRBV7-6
ASSSLAGGSTDTQY
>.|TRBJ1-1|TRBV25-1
ASSEYGGGHTEAF
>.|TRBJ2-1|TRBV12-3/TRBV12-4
ASLSVREQF
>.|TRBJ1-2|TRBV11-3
ASSPAGGYGYT
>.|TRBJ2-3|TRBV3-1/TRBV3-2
ASSQETGGSTDTQY
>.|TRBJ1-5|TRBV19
ASSPRGNQPQH
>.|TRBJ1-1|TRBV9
ASSEDPGGTEAF
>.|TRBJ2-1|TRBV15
ATSRDIAVDYNEQF
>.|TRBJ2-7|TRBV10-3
AIRSGSDSYEQY
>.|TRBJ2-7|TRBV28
ASSLVGPYEQY
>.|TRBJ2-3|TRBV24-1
ATSDPLPIAGGTDTQY
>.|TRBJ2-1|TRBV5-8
ASSLEKNEYNEQF
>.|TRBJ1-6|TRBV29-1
SDRVGWNSPLH
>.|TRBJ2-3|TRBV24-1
ATSLASGGTDTQY
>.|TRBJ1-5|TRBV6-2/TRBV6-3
ASSYSKTDRGVNQPQH
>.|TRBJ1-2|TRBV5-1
ASSPQGVDGYT
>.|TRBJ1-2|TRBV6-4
ASSDSGTALGYGYT
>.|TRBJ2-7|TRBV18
ASSPPRTQVYEQY
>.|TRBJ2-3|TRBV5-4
ASSLGGSSADTQY
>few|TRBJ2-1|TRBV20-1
SASGAEQF
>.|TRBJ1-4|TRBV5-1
ASTLGRGEKLF
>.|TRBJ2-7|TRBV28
ATTNAQMLYEQY
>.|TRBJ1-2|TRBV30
AWKGAFYGYT